This passage covers 17 T cell receptor beta chains from one sample sequenced in a study of blood T cell repertoires in COVID-19. TCRdb's copy holds only in-frame clones and misses some; the assay was immunoSEQ multiplex PCR. The sample comprises about 190,000 clones, around 83% of which are singletons, and 5.5% to 7.5% rests with the top ten. Specimen: peripheral blood. The receptors here all came from a woman aged 40-49 years with acute or convalescent COVID-19.

The sample holds a few counts of this clone. The chain recombines TRBV9 with TRBJ1-4, with TRBD1 matching over 7 bases. J gave up 10 bases and V 5 bases, and 5 bases lay outside the gene matches. The CDR3 extends over 12 amino acids. The germline V gene has CDR1 SGDLS and CDR2 YYNGEE. The CDR3 bases are TGTGCCAGCAGGGGACAGTCCGGAAAACTGTTTTTT. Translating gives CASRGQSGKLFF.

The chain joins TRBV7-3 to TRBJ2-3; 12 bases match TRBD2. The germline V gene encodes CDR1 SGHTA and CDR2 FQGTGA. Germline trimming cut 5 bases from V and 6 bases from J; bases unmatched to any gene: 9. The CDR3 length is 16 residues. Written as DNA, the CDR3 is TGTGCCAGCAGCAAACTAGCGGGGGGAACCCCTGATACGCAGTATTTT. Its protein product is CASSKLAGGTPDTQYF.

J is TRBJ2-3 and V is TRBV7-6; possibly TRBD2 for D (7 bases). V was clipped by 3 bases and J by 4 bases, with 17 bases between them. Germline CDR1 reads SGHVS; CDR2 reads FNYEAQ. The CDR3 has 16 amino acids. The CDR3 DNA is TGTGCCAGCAGCTTCCCTCGGGGAGGGGGGTCAGATACGCAGTATTTT. Its translation is CASSFPRGGGSDTQYF.

This clone was observed once. The chain combines TRBV6-4 with TRBJ1-6, with TRBD1 matching over 8 bases. The CDR3 has 13 residues. J was trimmed by 10 bases and V by 4 bases; bases with no gene match: 3. Germline loops: CDR1 MRHNA, CDR2 SNTAGT. This CDR3 reads CASSATGGSPLHF. CDR3 sequence (DNA): TGTGCCAGCAGTGCCACAGGGGGGTCACCCCTCCACTTT.

V and J are TRBV5-6 and TRBJ2-7; no definite D call. Trimming removed 4 bases at V and 0 bases at J, with 17 bases between. Germline V gene lookup returns CDR1 SGHDT and CDR2 YYEEEE. The CDR3 has 16 residues. The CDR3 protein is CASSAPTLAGSYEQYF. The CDR3 DNA reads as TGTGCCAGCAGCGCTCCTACTCTGGCAGGCTCCTACGAGCAGTACTTC.

The chain employs TRBV5-6 and TRBJ1-1; TRBD1 is a possible D gene (5 bases). CDR1 is SGHDT and CDR2 is YYEEEE in the germline V gene. The CDR3 is 12 residues long. V lost 4 bases and J lost 8, with 12 bases in between. The CDR3 nucleotides read TGTGCCAGCAGCCCTGGTTCAGGGGAAGCTTTCTTT. Residues: CASSPGSGEAFF.

The chain is built from TRBV7-9 and TRBJ2-1, with 8 bases lining up with TRBD2. The V gene's germline CDR1 is SEHNR and CDR2 FQNEAQ (reference sequence). The CDR3 loop spans 16 amino acids. The V segment lost 5 bases and the J segment 6 bases; nucleotides outside the gene matches: 12. The CDR3 DNA follows: TGTGCCAGCAGCCCCCCGGGTAGCGGGGTTTCCAATGAGCAGTTCTTC. Its protein is CASSPPGSGVSNEQFF.

The J gene is TRBJ1-4, the V gene TRBV25-1; 9 bases line up with TRBD1. The CDR3 is made up of 16 amino acids. V shed 4 bases, J shed 10 bases, and the junction held 13 bases outside the gene matches. Germline V CDR1 and CDR2: MGHDK, SYGVNS. DNA of the CDR3: TGTGCCAGCAGTGTCCTAACCACAGGGGGCTCGGGAAAACTGTTTTTT. This translates into CASSVLTTGGSGKLFF.

This chain uses TRBV9 with TRBJ2-3; possibly TRBD1 for D (5 bases). Germline CDR1 is SGDLS and CDR2 is YYNGEE. Trimming took 3 bases from V and 6 from J, leaving 14 bases between them. This CDR3 has 14 amino acids. The CDR3 DNA reads TGTGCCAGCAGCGCTCACTCAGGGTTGGATACGCAGTATTTT. Translating it yields CASSAHSGLDTQYF.

In regard to this clone: At one end, the junction sequence differs from germline, possibly due to a read error. The CDR3 protein is CALRGGLNTEAFF. CDR3 coding DNA: TGTGCCCTCAGAGGGGGATTGAACACTGAAGCTTTCTTT. The chain couples TRBV10-3 to TRBJ1-1; maybe TRBD1 (6 bases). CDR3 length equals 13 residues. Looked up from germline, CDR1 is ENHRY and CDR2 is SYGVKD.

This chain uses TRBV6-5 with TRBJ1-2; 7 nucleotides align to TRBD1. Germline V gives CDR1 MNHEY, CDR2 SVGAGI. This CDR3 is 13 amino acids long. After removal of 6 bases from V and 3 bases from J, the junction contained 4 bases not matched to a gene. CDR3 amino acids: CASRPGTDYGYTF. In nucleotides, the CDR3 is TGTGCCAGCAGACCCGGGACAGACTATGGCTACACCTTC.

The chain links TRBV28 to TRBJ1-2; D possibly corresponds to TRBD1 (5 bases). CDR3 size: 13 residues. V shed 3 bases and J shed 2 bases, with 7 bases lying between them. CDR1 is MDHEN, CDR2 SYDVKM, per germline. CDR3 protein: CASSFGQNYGYTF. In DNA, the CDR3 is TGTGCCAGCAGTTTCGGACAAAACTATGGCTACACCTTC.

The chain has TRBV5-1 and TRBJ1-2, with D hard to call. Trimming left V 1 base short and J 1 base short, with 11 bases between. Germline values: CDR1 SGHRS, CDR2 YFSETQ. The CDR3 loop spans 15 amino acids. Written as DNA, the CDR3 is TGCGCCAGCAGCTTGAGCACCCAACTTAACTATGGCTACACCTTC. Protein: CASSLSTQLNYGYTF.

The V call is TRBV2, the J call TRBJ1-5, with D tentatively TRBD1 (5 bases). From germline, CDR1 is SNHLY and CDR2 FYNNEI. Between the trimmed V and J ends, which lost 4 bases and 5 bases, there was a span of 12 bases. The CDR3 consists of 14 residues. CDR3 amino acids: CASSGQRTYQPQHF. In nucleotides, the CDR3 is TGTGCCAGCAGTGGACAGAGAACATATCAGCCCCAGCATTTT.

This chain connects TRBV29-1 to TRBJ2-3; maybe TRBD2 (6 bases). The germline V gene encodes CDR1 SQVTM and CDR2 ANQGSEA. V lost 0 bases and J 5 bases, leaving 6 bases between the germline ends. This CDR3 region has 12 residues. CDR3 region: CSVEEGGDTQYF. CDR3 sequence (DNA): TGCAGCGTTGAAGAGGGAGGAGATACGCAGTATTTT.

The rearrangement links TRBV20-1 to TRBJ2-1, with 12 bases fitting TRBD2. J was trimmed by 4 bases and V by 3 bases; bases with no gene match: 7. Germline lookup yields CDR1 DFQATT and CDR2 SNEGSKA (reference sequence). The CDR3 is 16 residues long. The CDR3 is CSASRPGLAGYNEQFF. CDR3 DNA sequence: TGCAGTGCTAGTCGCCCCGGACTAGCGGGATACAATGAGCAGTTCTTC.

The rearrangement links TRBV3-1 (or the pseudogene TRBV3-2) to TRBJ1-6; perhaps TRBD1 as D (5 bases). The length of the CDR3 is 14 residues. Germline-derived CDR1 and CDR2 are LGHDT and YNNKEL (reference sequence). Trimming removed 1 base from V and 7 bases from J, with 8 bases in between. CDR3 loop: CASSQGQRNSPLHF. For the CDR3, the DNA is TGTGCCAGCAGCCAAGGACAGAGAAATTCACCCCTCCACTTT.